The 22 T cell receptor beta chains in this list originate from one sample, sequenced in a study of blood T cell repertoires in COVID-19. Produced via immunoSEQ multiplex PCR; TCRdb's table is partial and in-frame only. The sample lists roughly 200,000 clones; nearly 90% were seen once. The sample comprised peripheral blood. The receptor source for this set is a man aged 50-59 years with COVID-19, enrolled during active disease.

CDR3 in DNA: TGTGCCAGCAGCCTCGGACACAGCACCGGGGAGCTGTTTTTT. Its protein product is CASSLGHSTGELFF. The V and J genes are TRBV3-1 (or the pseudogene TRBV3-2) and TRBJ2-2, with TRBD1 as a possible D gene (5 bases). The germline gives CDR1 LGHDT, CDR2 YNNKEL (reference sequence). V lost 4 bases and J 4 bases, leaving 10 bases between the germline ends. The CDR3 is 14 amino acids.

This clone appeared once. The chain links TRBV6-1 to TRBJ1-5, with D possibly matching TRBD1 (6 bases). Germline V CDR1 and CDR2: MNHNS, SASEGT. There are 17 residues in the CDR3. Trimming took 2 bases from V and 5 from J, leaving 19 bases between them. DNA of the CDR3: TGTGCCAGCAGTGAATCGGTGGGGGCGGGTAACCATCAGCCCCAGCATTTT. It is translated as CASSESVGAGNHQPQHF.

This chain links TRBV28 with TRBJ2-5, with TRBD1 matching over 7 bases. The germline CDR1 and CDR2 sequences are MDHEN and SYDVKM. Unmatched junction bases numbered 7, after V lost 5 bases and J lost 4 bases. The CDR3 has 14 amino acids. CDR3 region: CASSPGGARETQYF. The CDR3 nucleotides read TGTGCCAGCAGTCCAGGGGGTGCCAGAGAGACCCAGTACTTC.

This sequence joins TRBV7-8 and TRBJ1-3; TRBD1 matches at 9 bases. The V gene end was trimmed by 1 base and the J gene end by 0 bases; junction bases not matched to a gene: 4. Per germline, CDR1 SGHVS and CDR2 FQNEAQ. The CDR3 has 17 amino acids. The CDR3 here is CASSLGDRAGSGNTIYF. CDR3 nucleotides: TGTGCCAGCAGCTTAGGGGACAGGGCAGGCTCTGGAAACACCATATATTTT.

The CDR3 protein is CAISGQGSAGSSYEQYF. The CDR3 DNA is TGTGCCATCAGTGGGCAGGGTAGCGCGGGGAGCTCCTACGAGCAGTACTTC. This chain connects TRBV10-3 to TRBJ2-7; a possible D gene is TRBD2 (6 bases). Trimming pared 4 bases from V and 0 bases from J, leaving 19 bases between. This CDR3 is 17 amino acids long. Germline lookup yields CDR1 ENHRY and CDR2 SYGVKD.

In nucleotides, the CDR3 is TGTGCCAGCAGTCCGCGCACAGGGGGGAATTCACCCCTCCACTTT. It encodes CASSPRTGGNSPLHF. This rearrangement joins TRBV2 to TRBJ1-6; 8 bases line up with TRBD1. Looked up from germline, CDR1 is SNHLY and CDR2 is FYNNEI. The CDR3 has 15 residues. Unmatched junction bases numbered 7, after V lost 5 bases and J lost 7 bases.

The CDR3 loop reads CSVSRGPDEQYF. DNA for the CDR3: TGCAGCGTTTCAAGGGGCCCGGACGAGCAGTACTTC. V usage is TRBV29-1 and J usage is TRBJ2-7; D possibly corresponds to TRBD1 (5 bases). CDR1 and CDR2 (germline): SQVTM, ANQGSEA. Trimming left V 5 bases short and J 5 bases short, with 13 bases between. The CDR3 is 12 amino acids.

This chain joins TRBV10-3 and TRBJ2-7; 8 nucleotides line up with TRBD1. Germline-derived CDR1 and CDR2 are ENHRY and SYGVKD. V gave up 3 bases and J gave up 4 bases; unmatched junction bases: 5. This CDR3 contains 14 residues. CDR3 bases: TGTGCCATCAGTGACCGGACAGGGACATACGAGCAGTACTTC. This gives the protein CAISDRTGTYEQYF.

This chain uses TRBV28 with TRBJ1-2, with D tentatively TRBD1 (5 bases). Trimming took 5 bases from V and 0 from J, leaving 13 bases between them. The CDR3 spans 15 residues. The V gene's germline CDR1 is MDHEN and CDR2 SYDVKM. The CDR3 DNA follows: TGTGCCAGCAGTGCCGGGGGGGTGGCTAACTATGGCTACACCTTC. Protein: CASSAGGVANYGYTF.

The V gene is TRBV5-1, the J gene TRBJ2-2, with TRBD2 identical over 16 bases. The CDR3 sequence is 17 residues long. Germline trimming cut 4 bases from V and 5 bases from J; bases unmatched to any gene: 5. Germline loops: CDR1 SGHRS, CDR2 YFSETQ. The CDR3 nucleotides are TGCGCCAGCAGCCCGGGACTAGCGGGAGGGCTGACCGGGGAGCTGTTTTTT. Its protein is CASSPGLAGGLTGELFF.

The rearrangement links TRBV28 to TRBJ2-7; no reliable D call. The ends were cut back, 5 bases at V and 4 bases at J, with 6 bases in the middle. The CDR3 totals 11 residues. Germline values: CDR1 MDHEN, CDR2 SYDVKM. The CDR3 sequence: CASSLGYEQYF. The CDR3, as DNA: TGTGCCAGCAGTCTAGGTTACGAGCAGTACTTC.

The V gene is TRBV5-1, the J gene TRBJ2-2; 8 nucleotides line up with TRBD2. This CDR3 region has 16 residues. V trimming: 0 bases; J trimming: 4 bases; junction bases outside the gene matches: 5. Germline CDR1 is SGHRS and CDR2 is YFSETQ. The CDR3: CASSLAGSGSTGELFF. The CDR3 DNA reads TGCGCCAGCAGCTTGGCCGGGAGCGGGAGCACCGGGGAGCTGTTTTTT.

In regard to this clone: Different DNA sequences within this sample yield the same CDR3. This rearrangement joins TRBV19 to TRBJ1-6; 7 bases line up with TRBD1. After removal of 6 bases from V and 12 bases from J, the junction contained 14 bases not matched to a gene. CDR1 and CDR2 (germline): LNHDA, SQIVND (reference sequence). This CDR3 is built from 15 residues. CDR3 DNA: TGTGCCAGTAGACCCGAAAGAACAGGGGACCAACCCCTCCACTTT. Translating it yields CASRPERTGDQPLHF.

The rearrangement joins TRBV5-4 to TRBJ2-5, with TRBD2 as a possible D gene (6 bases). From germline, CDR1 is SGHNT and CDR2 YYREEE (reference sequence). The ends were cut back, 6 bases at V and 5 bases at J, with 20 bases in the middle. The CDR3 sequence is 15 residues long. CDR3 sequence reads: CASTLNAGGRETQYF. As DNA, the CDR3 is TGTGCCAGCACCTTAAATGCTGGAGGGCGGGAGACCCAGTACTTC. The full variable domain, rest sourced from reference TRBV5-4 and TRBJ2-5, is ETGVTQSPTHLIKTRGQQVTLRCSSQSGHNTVSWYQQALGQGPQFIFQYYREEENGRGNFPPRFSGLQFPNYSSELNVNALELDDSALYLCASTLNAGGRETQYFGPGTRLLVL.

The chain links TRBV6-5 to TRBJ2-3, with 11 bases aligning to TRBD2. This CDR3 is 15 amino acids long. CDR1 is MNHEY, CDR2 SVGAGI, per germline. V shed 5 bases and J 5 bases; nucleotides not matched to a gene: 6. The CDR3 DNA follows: TGTGCCAGCAGTCGACTAGCGGGACAGGTAGATACGCAGTATTTT. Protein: CASSRLAGQVDTQYF.

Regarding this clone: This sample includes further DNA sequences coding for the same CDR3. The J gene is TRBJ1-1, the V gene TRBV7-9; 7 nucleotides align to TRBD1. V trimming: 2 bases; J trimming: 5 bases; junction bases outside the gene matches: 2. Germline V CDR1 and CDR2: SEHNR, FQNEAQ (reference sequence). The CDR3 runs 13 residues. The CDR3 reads CASSLQGDTEAFF. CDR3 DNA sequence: TGTGCCAGCAGCTTACAGGGGGATACTGAAGCTTTCTTT.

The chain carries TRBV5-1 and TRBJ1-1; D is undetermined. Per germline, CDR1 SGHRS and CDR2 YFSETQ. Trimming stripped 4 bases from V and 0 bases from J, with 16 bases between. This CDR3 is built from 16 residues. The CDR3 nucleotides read TGCGCCAGCAGCGGTTCTGCGACAAGGATGAACACTGAAGCTTTCTTT. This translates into CASSGSATRMNTEAFF.

The CDR3 protein is CASTRTGLGNTIYF. DNA for the CDR3: TGTGCCAGCACCCGGACAGGGCTTGGAAACACCATATATTTT. The gene calls are TRBV2 and TRBJ1-3; 8 bases line up with TRBD1. The germline gives CDR1 SNHLY, CDR2 FYNNEI. The CDR3 has 14 amino acids. Germline trimming cut 7 bases from V and 3 bases from J; bases unmatched to any gene: 5. The full variable domain, rest sourced from reference TRBV2 and TRBJ1-3, is EPEVTQTPSHQVTQMGQEVILRCVPISNHLYFYWYRQILGQKVEFLVSFYNNEISEKSEIFDDQFSVERPDGSNFTLKIRSTKLEDSAMYFCASTRTGLGNTIYFGEGSWLTVV.

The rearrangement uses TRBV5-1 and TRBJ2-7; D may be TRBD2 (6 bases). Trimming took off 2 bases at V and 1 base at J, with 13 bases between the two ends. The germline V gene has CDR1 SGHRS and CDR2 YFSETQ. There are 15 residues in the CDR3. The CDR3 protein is CASSFGTGASYEQYF. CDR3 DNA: TGCGCCAGCAGCTTCGGTACGGGAGCGTCCTACGAGCAGTACTTC. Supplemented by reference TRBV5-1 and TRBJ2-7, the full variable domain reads KAGVTQTPRYLIKTRGQQVTLSCSPISGHRSVSWYQQTPGQGLQFLFEYFSETQRNKGNFPGRFSGRQFSNSRSEMNVSTLELGDSALYLCASSFGTGASYEQYFGPGTRLTVT.

For the CDR3, the DNA is TGTGCCAGCAGTCCAACCCAGGGACTGCAGCCCACAGATACGCAGTATTTT. Encoded protein: CASSPTQGLQPTDTQYF. The chain has TRBV6-2 or TRBV6-3 and TRBJ2-3; D is possibly TRBD2 (6 bases). CDR1 is MNHEY and CDR2 is SVGEGT in the germline V gene. V was clipped by 5 bases and J by 2 bases, with 20 bases between them. The length of the CDR3 is 17 residues.

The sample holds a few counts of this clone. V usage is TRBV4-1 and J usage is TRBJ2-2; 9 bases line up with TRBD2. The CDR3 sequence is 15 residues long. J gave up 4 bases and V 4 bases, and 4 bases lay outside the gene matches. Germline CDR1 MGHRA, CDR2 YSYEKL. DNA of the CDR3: TGCGCCAGCAGCCTGGGACTAGCAGTCACCGGGGAGCTGTTTTTT. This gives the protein CASSLGLAVTGELFF.

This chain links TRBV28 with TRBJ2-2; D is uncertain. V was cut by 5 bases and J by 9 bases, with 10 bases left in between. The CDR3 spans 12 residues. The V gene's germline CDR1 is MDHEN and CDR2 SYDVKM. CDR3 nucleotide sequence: TGTGCCAGCAGTGAGGAGTGGCGGGAGCTGTTTTTT. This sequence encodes CASSEEWRELFF. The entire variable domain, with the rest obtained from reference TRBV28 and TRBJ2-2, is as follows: DVKVTQSSRYLVKRTGEKVFLECVQDMDHENMFWYRQDPGLGLRLIYFSYDVKMKEKGDIPEGYSVSREKKERFSLILESASTNQTSMYLCASSEEWRELFFGEGSRLTVL.